This TCR beta chain was captured in a study of T cells in Graves' hyperthyroidism and ophthalmopathy. Study conclusions and caveats: Ophthalmopathy was predicted by the model a median of approximately 6 months ahead of onset. Ophthalmopathy and stable hyperthyroidism were separated by a 13 V-J model.

Stable disease denoted Graves' hyperthyroidism without ophthalmopathy progression within 18 months. Diagnosing involved the use of clinical symptoms, serum thyroxine and TRAb, thyroid ultrasound and orbital computed tomography. RNA transcripts provided the source from which TCR beta CDR3 regions were amplified. TCR CDR3 regions were first amplified by RT-PCR with HTBI primers. TCRdb independently ran MiXCR on the multiplex PCR reads; one entry per CDR3 protein. The table includes a few hundred thousand distinct CDR3 sequences, just over 45% detected once. Germline CDR1 reads SNHLY; CDR2 reads FYNNEI. The V and J ends lost 8 bases and 9 bases respectively, with 20 bases between them. This CDR3 comprises 15 residues. The sample holds many counts of this clonotype. Its specificity is not known.

The clonotype comes from a woman younger than 30 with Graves' hyperthyroidism. The J gene is TRBJ1-6, the V gene TRBV2; a weak D match, TRBD1 (5 bases). Sequenced input: peripheral blood or thyroid tissue (not recorded which). CDR3 nucleotides: TGTGCCAGCGTCCTTGAGAGGGGAGCCGGTTCACCCCTCCACTTT. Translating it yields CASVLERGAGSPLHF.